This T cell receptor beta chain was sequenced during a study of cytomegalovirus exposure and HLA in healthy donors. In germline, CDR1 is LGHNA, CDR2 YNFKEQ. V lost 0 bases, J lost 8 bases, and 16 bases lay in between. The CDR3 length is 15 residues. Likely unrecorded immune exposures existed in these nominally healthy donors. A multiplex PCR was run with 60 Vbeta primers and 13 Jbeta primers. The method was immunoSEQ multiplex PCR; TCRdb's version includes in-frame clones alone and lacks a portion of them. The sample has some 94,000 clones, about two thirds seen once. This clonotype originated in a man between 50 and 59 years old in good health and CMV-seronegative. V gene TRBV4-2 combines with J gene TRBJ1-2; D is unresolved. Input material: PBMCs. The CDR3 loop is CASSQDQVQSMGYTF. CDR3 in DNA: TGTGCCAGCAGCCAAGATCAGGTACAGAGTATGGGCTACACCTTC.